Below, 22 T cell receptor beta chains from the same sample are listed, as sequenced in a study of early T cells in non-severe SARS-CoV-2 infection. TCRdb reanalysed the 5' RACE reads using MiXCR and keeps one entry per CDR3 protein. This table has tens of thousands of distinct CDR3 sequences, roughly 12% appearing once. The input for sequencing was whole blood, taken at baseline. The receptors here all came from an adult who was a healthcare worker with PCR-confirmed SARS-CoV-2 infection or an uninfected control (not recorded which).

This clonotype was observed a handful of times. The chain couples TRBV12-3 or TRBV12-4 to TRBJ2-2, with TRBD1 as a possible D gene (6 bases). The CDR3 runs 13 residues. V lost 9 bases and J lost 6, with 14 bases in between. CDR3 in amino acids: CASRGGCAGELFF. The CDR3 DNA is TGTGCCAGTCGAGGGGGTTGTGCCGGGGAGCTGTTTTTT.

This chain connects TRBV29-1 to TRBJ1-4; tentatively, D is TRBD1 (5 bases). The CDR3 sequence is 13 residues long. Trimming stripped 1 base from V and 8 bases from J, with 11 bases between. CDR1 is SQVTM, CDR2 ANQGSEA, per germline. The CDR3 bases are TGCAGCGTTGAAGGACGAGGGGACGAAAAACTGTTTTTT. Its translation: CSVEGRGDEKLFF.

This clonotype was counted a few times. J is TRBJ2-1 and V is TRBV20-1; 8 nucleotides align to TRBD2. The CDR3 consists of 14 residues. The germline V gene has CDR1 DFQATT and CDR2 SNEGSKA (reference sequence). V trimming: 3 bases; J trimming: 8 bases; junction bases outside the gene matches: 9. The CDR3 sequence: CSARPGLGYDEQFF. The CDR3 coding sequence is TGCAGTGCTAGGCCGGGACTAGGTTATGATGAGCAGTTCTTC.

At least ten counts were recorded for this clonotype. V is TRBV7-6 and J is TRBJ2-3; D remains unclear. V lost 1 base, J lost 2 bases, and 7 bases lay in between. The germline V gene has CDR1 SGHVS and CDR2 FNYEAQ. This CDR3 is 14 amino acids long. The CDR3 sequence: CASSLEFSTDTQYF. CDR3 in DNA: TGTGCCAGCAGCTTAGAGTTCTCCACAGATACGCAGTATTTT.

This chain connects TRBV6-6 to TRBJ2-1, with TRBD2 as a possible D gene (6 bases). Germline V gives CDR1 MNHNY, CDR2 SVGAGI (reference sequence). This CDR3 has 13 residues. V lost 2 bases and J lost 12, with 14 bases in between. In nucleotides, the CDR3 is TGTGCCAGCAGTTACGGCGGGGTTGCTGCGCAGTTCTTC. It yields the protein CASSYGGVAAQFF.

In its sample, this clonotype was seen many times. The chain employs TRBV20-1 and TRBJ2-7, with TRBD2 identical over 8 bases. V lost 0 bases to trimming and J lost 2 bases; unmatched junction nucleotides: 3. Germline V gene lookup returns CDR1 DFQATT and CDR2 SNEGSKA (reference sequence). The CDR3 loop spans 14 amino acids. CDR3: CSARESGRPYEQYF. CDR3 DNA: TGCAGTGCTAGAGAGAGCGGGAGACCCTACGAGCAGTACTTC.

This clonotype was counted ten times or more. The rearrangement joins TRBV6-2 or TRBV6-3 to TRBJ2-1; D is possibly TRBD1 or TRBD2 (5 bases each). The ends were cut back, 5 bases at V and 1 base at J, with 9 bases in the middle. The CDR3 contains 14 residues. Germline assignment: CDR1 MNHEY and CDR2 SVGEGT. CDR3 sequence: CASSKGRSYNEQFF. The DNA of the CDR3 is TGTGCCAGCAGTAAGGGACGGTCCTACAATGAGCAGTTCTTC.

This clonotype was observed many times. The chain is built from TRBV20-1 and TRBJ2-1; 7 nucleotides line up with TRBD2. V was clipped by 0 bases and J by 0 bases; unmatched bases: 8. CDR1 is DFQATT, CDR2 SNEGSKA, per germline (reference sequence). The CDR3 length is 17 residues. CDR3 in DNA: TGCAGTGCTAGAGATGTTGGGGGGGAGCACTCCTACAATGAGCAGTTCTTC. Protein: CSARDVGGEHSYNEQFF.

This clonotype occurred a few times. V is TRBV27 and J is TRBJ1-6; the D is unclear. Germline CDR1 reads MNHEY; CDR2 reads SMNVEV (reference sequence). V was clipped by 2 bases and J by 8 bases, with 7 bases between them. The CDR3 totals 13 residues. The CDR3 region has the DNA TGTGCCAGCAGTTTAAGGGAGGATTCACCCCTCCACTTT. Amino acids: CASSLREDSPLHF.

In this sample, this clonotype turned up a few times. V gene TRBV5-6 combines with J gene TRBJ1-5, with D hard to call. V was cut by 2 bases and J by 2 bases, with 11 bases left in between. The CDR3 spans 15 residues. Germline V gene data show CDR1 as SGHDT and CDR2 as YYEEEE. The CDR3 region is CASSFSIDGNQPQHF. For the CDR3, the DNA is TGTGCCAGCAGCTTTTCAATTGATGGCAATCAGCCCCAGCATTTT. The full variable domain, its missing parts supplied by reference TRBV5-6 and TRBJ1-5, is DAGVTQSPTHLIKTRGQQVTLRCSPKSGHDTVSWYQQALGQGPQFIFQYYEEEERQRGNFPDRFSGHQFPNYSSELNVNALLLGDSALYLCASSFSIDGNQPQHFGDGTRLSIL.

The chain joins TRBV14 to TRBJ2-1; D is uncertain. There are 15 residues in the CDR3. Trimming took 1 base from V and 8 from J, leaving 15 bases between them. Germline V gives CDR1 SGHDN, CDR2 FVKESK. DNA for the CDR3: TGTGCCAGCAGCCAAGTAAAAACGGTTTTCCATGAGCAGTTCTTC. Its protein is CASSQVKTVFHEQFF.

The chain employs TRBV27 and TRBJ2-1; TRBD1 might be the D (5 bases). The CDR3 runs 13 residues. The V end was cut by 0 bases, the J end by 8 bases, with 8 bases between. Germline V lookup: CDR1 MNHEY, CDR2 SMNVEV (reference sequence). The CDR3 nucleotides are TGTGCCAGCAGTTTATCAGGGGCATATGAGCAGTTCTTC. Protein: CASSLSGAYEQFF.

This rearrangement joins TRBV27 to TRBJ2-7; D unclear. This CDR3 has 11 residues. Between the trimmed V and J ends, which lost 9 bases and 9 bases, there was a span of 15 bases. The germline CDR1 and CDR2 sequences are MNHEY and SMNVEV (reference sequence). CDR3 DNA: TGTGCCAGAGGACCAGGCTGGGCGCAGTACTTC. Protein sequence: CARGPGWAQYF.

The V call is TRBV6-1, the J call TRBJ1-1; possibly TRBD1 for D (6 bases). The CDR3 spans 15 residues. CDR1 is MNHNS, CDR2 SASEGT, per germline. Trimming shortened V by 4 bases and J by 4 bases, and 16 bases separated the two germline ends. The CDR3 region is CASSARGLAGTEAFF. The CDR3 nucleotides read TGTGCCAGCAGTGCCCGGGGGCTGGCGGGCACTGAAGCTTTCTTT.

The chain has TRBV12-3 or TRBV12-4 and TRBJ1-1; D remains ambiguous. This CDR3 is built from 15 residues. V lost 6 bases, J lost 4 bases, and 18 bases lay in between. CDR3 bases: TGTGCCAGCAGACTTGGACGGCCTTTTGGCACTGAAGCTTTCTTT. It is translated as CASRLGRPFGTEAFF.

This clonotype has just a few counts. The chain recombines TRBV18 with TRBJ1-1; D is unresolved. The germline CDR1 and CDR2 sequences are KGHSH and LQKENI. The ends were cut back, 3 bases at V and 0 bases at J, with 14 bases in the middle. The length of the CDR3 is 16 residues. CDR3 in amino acids: CASSPSNIAVNTEAFF. The CDR3 DNA is TGTGCCAGCTCACCGAGTAACATAGCAGTGAACACTGAAGCTTTCTTT.

This clonotype was seen more than once but under ten times. The chain combines TRBV6-6 with TRBJ2-5; perhaps TRBD1 as D (5 bases). CDR1 and CDR2 from the germline V gene are MNHNY and SVGAGI (reference sequence). Trimming pared 10 bases from V and 1 base from J, leaving 10 bases between. The CDR3 consists of 12 residues. The CDR3 DNA is TGTGCCACCTCAGACAGCCAAGAGACCCAGTACTTC. Its protein is CATSDSQETQYF.

The chain is built from TRBV7-2 and TRBJ2-1; 9 bases align to TRBD1. The CDR3 consists of 14 residues. Trimming cost V 6 bases and J 7 bases; bases outside gene matches: 7. The germline V gene has CDR1 SGHTA and CDR2 FQGNSA. CDR3 in amino acids: CASRRTGAGNEQFF. In DNA, the CDR3 is TGTGCCAGCAGGCGGACAGGGGCGGGGAATGAGCAGTTCTTC.

The chain is built from TRBV11-2 and TRBJ2-3; D ambiguous. Germline CDR1 SGHAT, CDR2 FQNNGV. V was clipped by 3 bases and J by 6 bases, with 4 bases between them. The CDR3 runs to 11 residues. CDR3 region: CASSLPDTQYF. DNA for the CDR3: TGTGCCAGCAGCTTGCCGGATACGCAGTATTTT.

This clonotype was observed a handful of times. V usage is TRBV28 and J usage is TRBJ2-1; TRBD2 aligns across 8 bases. The J segment lost 5 bases and the V segment lost 6 bases, leaving 6 bases of the junction unmatched. Germline V lookup: CDR1 MDHEN, CDR2 SYDVKM. CDR3 length: 14 residues. The CDR3 DNA reads as TGTGCCAGCAGATTAGCGGGACTAAACAATGAGCAGTTCTTC. Encoded protein: CASRLAGLNNEQFF. The variable domain in full, with the rest retrieved from reference TRBV28 and TRBJ2-1, is DVKVTQSSRYLVKRTGEKVFLECVQDMDHENMFWYRQDPGLGLRLIYFSYDVKMKEKGDIPEGYSVSREKKERFSLILESASTNQTSMYLCASRLAGLNNEQFFGPGTRLTVL.

In this sample, this clonotype turned up a few times. The CDR3 here is CASSVGGWVNTEAFF. DNA of the CDR3: TGTGCCAGCAGTGTCGGGGGTTGGGTGAACACTGAAGCTTTCTTT. The genes are TRBV2 and TRBJ1-1; tentative D call: TRBD1 (5 bases). The CDR3 runs to 15 residues. The V end lost 4 bases, the J end lost 0 bases, and 12 bases lay between the germline ends. Germline loops: CDR1 SNHLY, CDR2 FYNNEI.

This clonotype has only a few counts. The J gene is TRBJ1-1, the V gene TRBV12-3 or TRBV12-4; perhaps TRBD1 as D (6 bases). V was clipped by 1 base and J by 1 base, with 22 bases between them. The CDR3 totals 19 residues. The CDR3 DNA sequence: TGTGCCAGCAGTTTAGTCAGGGGCCAAGCTCCCCCACAGAACACTGAAGCTTTCTTT. Encoded protein: CASSLVRGQAPPQNTEAFF.